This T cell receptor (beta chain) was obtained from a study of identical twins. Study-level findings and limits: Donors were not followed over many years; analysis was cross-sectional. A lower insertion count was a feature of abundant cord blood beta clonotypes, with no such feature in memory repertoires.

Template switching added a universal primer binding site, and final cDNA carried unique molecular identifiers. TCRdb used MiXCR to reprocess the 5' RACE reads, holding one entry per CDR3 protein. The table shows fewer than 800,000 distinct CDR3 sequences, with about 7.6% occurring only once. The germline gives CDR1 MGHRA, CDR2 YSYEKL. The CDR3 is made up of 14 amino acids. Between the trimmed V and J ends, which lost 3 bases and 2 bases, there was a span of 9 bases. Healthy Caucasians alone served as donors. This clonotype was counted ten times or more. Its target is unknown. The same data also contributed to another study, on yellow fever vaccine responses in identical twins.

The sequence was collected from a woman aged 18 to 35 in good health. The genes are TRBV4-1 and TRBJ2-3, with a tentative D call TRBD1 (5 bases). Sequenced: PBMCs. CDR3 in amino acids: CASSQAGSTDTQYF. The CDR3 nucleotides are TGCGCCAGCAGCCAGGCAGGGTCCACAGATACGCAGTATTTT.